The rows below give T cell receptor beta chains drawn from one sample of a study of control samples from healthy donors and cancer patients. The protocol was immunoSEQ multiplex PCR, while the TCRdb copy is restricted to in-frame clones and leaves out a portion. The sample lists some 130,000 clones, about 95% occurring once. Sequencing input: blood. Receptor source: a man aged 25-45 years in good health. Both conserved end residues are part of each CDR3. A D gene is named only where the DNA matches it firmly. Clone size appears in some rows only: once, few, many, or a class for an expanded clone.

d_call,v_call,clone_size,j_call,cdr3_aa,cdr3_nt
TRBD1,TRBV11-2,NA,TRBJ2-7,CASRRVRDRGHEQYF,TGTGCCAGCAGGAGAGTCCGGGACAGGGGCCACGAGCAGTACTTC
NA,TRBV5-1,NA,TRBJ2-5,CASRGLGIETQYF,TGCGCCAGCAGGGGCCTGGGGATAGAGACCCAGTACTTC
TRBD1,TRBV7-8,once,TRBJ1-1,CASSSDRAGNTEAFF,TGTGCCAGCAGCAGCGACAGGGCAGGGAACACTGAAGCTTTCTTT
NA,TRBV6-2/TRBV6-3,NA,TRBJ2-2,CASSLIWFDTGELFF,TGTGCCAGCAGTCTTATTTGGTTTGACACCGGGGAGCTGTTTTTT
NA,TRBV5-6,NA,TRBJ1-6,CASSLTATSYNSPLHF,TGTGCCAGCAGCTTGACAGCCACCTCCTATAATTCACCCCTCCACTTT
TRBD1,TRBV7-9,NA,TRBJ2-1,CASSLGQGFPKKQFF,TGTGCCAGCAGCTTAGGACAGGGGTTTCCGAAAAAGCAGTTCTTC
TRBD2,TRBV5-4,NA,TRBJ2-3,CASSRTSGSTDTQYF,TGTGCCAGCAGCCGGACTAGCGGGAGCACAGATACGCAGTATTTT
TRBD1,TRBV7-9,NA,TRBJ2-5,CASSPRNPGQGVPRTQYF,TGTGCCAGCAGCCCACGAAATCCGGGACAGGGGGTCCCAAGGACCCAGTACTTC
NA,TRBV15,NA,TRBJ2-5,CATSRAVEETQYF,TGTGCCACCAGCAGAGCGGTGGAGGAGACCCAGTACTTC
NA,TRBV27,NA,TRBJ1-5,CASSLLAAHQPQHF,TGTGCCAGCAGTTTATTAGCGGCGCATCAGCCCCAGCATTTT
NA,TRBV6-6,NA,TRBJ1-2,CASRPDSGYTF,TGTGCCAGCAGACCGGACAGCGGCTACACCTTC
TRBD1,TRBV6-1,NA,TRBJ1-1,CASSEGQGVVSESTEAFF,TGTGCCAGCAGTGAAGGGCAGGGGGTCGTCAGTGAGAGCACTGAAGCTTTCTTT
TRBD1,TRBV5-1,once,TRBJ2-7,CASRIPGQGYEQYF,TGCGCCAGCAGAATACCGGGACAGGGCTACGAGCAGTACTTC
TRBD2,TRBV28,NA,TRBJ2-3,CASSLAGGTDTQYF,TGTGCCAGCAGTTTAGCGGGGGGCACAGATACGCAGTATTTT
NA,TRBV3-1/TRBV3-2,NA,TRBJ1-1,CASSQSERYTEAFF,TGTGCCAGCAGCCAATCGGAGAGATACACTGAAGCTTTCTTT
TRBD2,TRBV3-1/TRBV3-2,NA,TRBJ2-4,CASSQVSSGGAGAKNIQYF,TGTGCCAGCAGCCAAGTATCTAGCGGGGGGGCCGGGGCCAAAAACATTCAGTACTTC
NA,TRBV20-1,NA,TRBJ1-1,CSTDGNTEAFF,TGCAGTACCGACGGGAACACTGAAGCTTTCTTT